The source of this T cell receptor beta chain is a study of shared T cell receptors in the human thymus. Clones were sequenced by immunoSEQ multiplex PCR, and TCRdb holds only the in-frame ones, with some missing. The table shows hundreds of thousands of clones, with around 87% occurring only once. The length of the CDR3 is 17 residues. With 5 bases removed from V and 0 bases from J, the gap between germline ends came to 16 bases. Looked up from germline, CDR1 is SGHTA and CDR2 is FQGTGA. These records were also assigned to another study, of human thymus T cells. From that report: Surgeons resected thymus tissue during corrective heart surgery. Thymic and blood repertoires appeared to display a bias in their usage of V and J genes. Related research examined unrelated individuals and reported that their thymic repertoires overlapped highly.

This chain links TRBV7-3 with TRBJ2-2; a possible D gene is TRBD2 (6 bases). What was sequenced was thymocytes. This clonotype originated in a boy in the first two years of life with a congenital heart defect. CDR3 DNA sequence: TGTGCCAGCAGCCCGCAACTAGCTTACGCGAACACCGGGGAGCTGTTTTTT. Protein product: CASSPQLAYANTGELFF. The full variable domain, in which reference TRBV7-3 and TRBJ2-2 provide the parts outside the CDR3, is GAGVSQTPSNKVTEKGKYVELRCDPISGHTALYWYRQSLGQGPEFLIYFQGTGAADDSGLPNDRFFAVRPEGSVSTLKIQRTERGDSAVYLCASSPQLAYANTGELFFGEGSRLTVL.